A selection of T cell receptor beta chains follows, all from one sample in a study of blood T cell repertoires in COVID-19. Libraries were prepared by immunoSEQ multiplex PCR; TCRdb keeps only in-frame clonotypes and omits some of them. The sample has 300,000 or so clones, about 86% seen once. The sample consisted of peripheral blood. These receptors were obtained from a woman between 50 and 59 years old with acute or convalescent COVID-19. CDR3s include the opening cysteine and the closing phenylalanine or tryptophan. The order of the fields is CDR3 DNA, CDR3 protein, D gene, V gene, clone size, J gene. D genes are given only for firm matches. Expanded clones are given a class, and other clones once, few, many or no size at all.

cdr3_nt: TGTGCCAGCACCCCAGTGCTAGCGGGAGAGCAGTTCTTC
cdr3_aa: CASTPVLAGEQFF
d_call: TRBD2
v_call: TRBV7-9
clone_size: NA
j_call: TRBJ2-1

cdr3_nt: TGTGCCAGCTCACCACCTTCGGGAGGGCCATACGAGCAGTACTTC
cdr3_aa: CASSPPSGGPYEQYF
d_call: TRBD2
v_call: TRBV18
clone_size: NA
j_call: TRBJ2-7

cdr3_nt: TGTGCCAGCAGCCGCGGCCAGGGACAGGGAGAGACCCAGTACTTC
cdr3_aa: CASSRGQGQGETQYF
d_call: TRBD1
v_call: TRBV5-4
clone_size: NA
j_call: TRBJ2-5

cdr3_nt: TGCGCCAGCAGCTGGGAGGGCACCGGGGAGCTGTTTTTT
cdr3_aa: CASSWEGTGELFF
d_call: TRBD2
v_call: TRBV5-1
clone_size: NA
j_call: TRBJ2-2

cdr3_nt: TGTGCCAGCAGTCCCGGGACAGAGTACAATGAGCAGTTCTTC
cdr3_aa: CASSPGTEYNEQFF
d_call: TRBD1
v_call: TRBV27
clone_size: NA
j_call: TRBJ2-1

cdr3_nt: TGTGCCAGCAGTAACCGACTGCGGGGCTACACCTTC
cdr3_aa: CASSNRLRGYTF
d_call: NA
v_call: TRBV25-1
clone_size: NA
j_call: TRBJ1-2

cdr3_nt: TGTGCCAGCAGCGTAACGAACTTCGGCGGGCAGTTCTTC
cdr3_aa: CASSVTNFGGQFF
d_call: NA
v_call: TRBV9
clone_size: NA
j_call: TRBJ2-1

cdr3_nt: TGCGCCAGCAGCTTGGAAGGCAGGGGGGAGAGCTATGGCTACACCTTC
cdr3_aa: CASSLEGRGESYGYTF
d_call: TRBD1
v_call: TRBV5-1
clone_size: NA
j_call: TRBJ1-2

cdr3_nt: TGTGCCAGTAGTTTAACAGGGGCCCGTACGAGTAGCTACGAGCAGTACTTC
cdr3_aa: CASSLTGARTSSYEQYF
d_call: TRBD1
v_call: TRBV19
clone_size: NA
j_call: TRBJ2-7

cdr3_nt: TGCGCCAGCAGCCAAGAACCACAGGGGGCTTCTGGAAACACCATATATTTT
cdr3_aa: CASSQEPQGASGNTIYF
d_call: TRBD1
v_call: TRBV4-3
clone_size: NA
j_call: TRBJ1-3

cdr3_nt: TGTGCCAGCAGCCAAGATGGGACTAGCGGGAGCAATGAGCAGTTCTTC
cdr3_aa: CASSQDGTSGSNEQFF
d_call: TRBD2
v_call: TRBV3-1/TRBV3-2
clone_size: NA
j_call: TRBJ2-1

cdr3_nt: TGTGCCAGCAGCTTGGACGGCTATGGCTACACCTTC
cdr3_aa: CASSLDGYGYTF
d_call: NA
v_call: TRBV5-6
clone_size: NA
j_call: TRBJ1-2

cdr3_nt: TGTGCCTGGAGTGTAAGCGGTGACCAGCCCCAGCATTTT
cdr3_aa: CAWSVSGDQPQHF
d_call: NA
v_call: TRBV30
clone_size: NA
j_call: TRBJ1-5

cdr3_nt: TGTGCCAGCAGGAGAACTAGTTCCGAGACCCAGTACTTC
cdr3_aa: CASRRTSSETQYF
d_call: NA
v_call: TRBV3-1/TRBV3-2
clone_size: NA
j_call: TRBJ2-5

cdr3_nt: TGTGCCAGCACTTTGGCGGGAGAGACAGATACGCAGTATTTT
cdr3_aa: CASTLAGETDTQYF
d_call: TRBD2
v_call: TRBV6-5
clone_size: NA
j_call: TRBJ2-3

cdr3_nt: TGTGCCAGTATCCAGGTCGACTCTGGAAACACCATATATTTT
cdr3_aa: CASIQVDSGNTIYF
d_call: NA
v_call: TRBV19
clone_size: NA
j_call: TRBJ1-3

cdr3_nt: TGTGCCACCAGTGATTTGGAGCAGGGGACCCCCTACGAGCAGTACTTC
cdr3_aa: CATSDLEQGTPYEQYF
d_call: NA
v_call: TRBV24-1
clone_size: NA
j_call: TRBJ2-7

cdr3_nt: TGCAGTGCTGGCCTGAACACTGAAGCTTTCTTT
cdr3_aa: CSAGLNTEAFF
d_call: NA
v_call: TRBV20-1
clone_size: NA
j_call: TRBJ1-1

cdr3_nt: TGTGCCAGCAGCGCTGACAGCGGGTTTTCTTCACCCCTCCACTTT
cdr3_aa: CASSADSGFSSPLHF
d_call: NA
v_call: TRBV2
clone_size: NA
j_call: TRBJ1-6

cdr3_nt: TGTGCCAGCAGTCCAGGGTACGGCTACACCTTC
cdr3_aa: CASSPGYGYTF
d_call: NA
v_call: TRBV6-5
clone_size: NA
j_call: TRBJ1-2

cdr3_nt: TGCGCCAGCGGCTTAGGGCGGGTTCCTTACGAGCAGTACTTC
cdr3_aa: CASGLGRVPYEQYF
d_call: NA
v_call: TRBV5-1
clone_size: NA
j_call: TRBJ2-7

cdr3_nt: TGTGCCAGCAGGGAGGGGGCGGTCACTGAAGCTTTCTTT
cdr3_aa: CASREGAVTEAFF
d_call: TRBD1
v_call: TRBV28
clone_size: NA
j_call: TRBJ1-1

cdr3_nt: TGCGCCAGCAGCTGGGGGGACGGCCTAAACACTGAAGCTTTCTTT
cdr3_aa: CASSWGDGLNTEAFF
d_call: NA
v_call: TRBV5-1
clone_size: NA
j_call: TRBJ1-1

cdr3_nt: TGTGCCAGCAGCCCCACAGGGAGCTCCTATAATTCACCCCTCCACTTT
cdr3_aa: CASSPTGSSYNSPLHF
d_call: NA
v_call: TRBV9
clone_size: NA
j_call: TRBJ1-6

cdr3_nt: TGTGCCAGCAGTCGGACGGGAACTGAAGCTTTCTTT
cdr3_aa: CASSRTGTEAFF
d_call: NA
v_call: TRBV2
clone_size: NA
j_call: TRBJ1-1

cdr3_nt: TGCGCCAGCAGCTTGGATACGGGCGGGTACACTGAAGCTTTCTTT
cdr3_aa: CASSLDTGGYTEAFF
d_call: NA
v_call: TRBV5-1
clone_size: NA
j_call: TRBJ1-1

cdr3_nt: TGTGCCAGCAGCTTAGCAGGCTTGGGGAGTAAAAACATTCAGTACTTC
cdr3_aa: CASSLAGLGSKNIQYF
d_call: NA
v_call: TRBV11-2
clone_size: few
j_call: TRBJ2-4

cdr3_nt: TGTGCCAGCAGTGGAACTACAGGGGGGGATGGCTACACCTTC
cdr3_aa: CASSGTTGGDGYTF
d_call: TRBD1
v_call: TRBV2
clone_size: few
j_call: TRBJ1-2

cdr3_nt: TGTGCCCATAATCGGGGACAGGGCCCCAGCTCCTACGAGCAGTACTTC
cdr3_aa: CAHNRGQGPSSYEQYF
d_call: TRBD1
v_call: TRBV30
clone_size: NA
j_call: TRBJ2-7

cdr3_nt: TGTGCCAGCAGCCCCACTAACCGAGACTTTAATGAAAAACTGTTTTTT
cdr3_aa: CASSPTNRDFNEKLFF
d_call: NA
v_call: TRBV3-1/TRBV3-2
clone_size: NA
j_call: TRBJ1-4

cdr3_nt: TGTGCCAGCAGCGCAAGCGGGGGGGCCTACAATGAGCAGTTCTTC
cdr3_aa: CASSASGGAYNEQFF
d_call: TRBD2
v_call: TRBV4-2
clone_size: NA
j_call: TRBJ2-1

cdr3_nt: TGTGCCAGCAGCCTCCCGGGAGGCCTCAATGAGCAGTTCTTC
cdr3_aa: CASSLPGGLNEQFF
d_call: TRBD2
v_call: TRBV14
clone_size: NA
j_call: TRBJ2-1

cdr3_nt: TGTGCCAGTAATATGGGAGCAGCCCAGCATTTT
cdr3_aa: CASNMGAAQHF
d_call: NA
v_call: TRBV19
clone_size: NA
j_call: TRBJ1-5

cdr3_nt: TGTGCCAGCAGCCAAGATGCAGCGAATTACTATGGCTACACCTTC
cdr3_aa: CASSQDAANYYGYTF
d_call: NA
v_call: TRBV3-1/TRBV3-2
clone_size: NA
j_call: TRBJ1-2

cdr3_nt: TGCGCCAGCAGACAGTCGACTGGAAACACCATATATTTT
cdr3_aa: CASRQSTGNTIYF
d_call: NA
v_call: TRBV4-1
clone_size: NA
j_call: TRBJ1-3

cdr3_nt: TGTGCCAGCAGCAGGGGGTTGACAGGGAATTCCGGGCAGTACTTC
cdr3_aa: CASSRGLTGNSGQYF
d_call: TRBD1
v_call: TRBV5-6
clone_size: NA
j_call: TRBJ2-7

cdr3_nt: TGCGCCAGCAGCTTGAGCGGTGCCTTTTCTCGGGATGAGCAGTACTTC
cdr3_aa: CASSLSGAFSRDEQYF
d_call: NA
v_call: TRBV5-1
clone_size: NA
j_call: TRBJ2-7

cdr3_nt: TGTGCCAGCAGTTCTTCTGAGTTGACAGGGACGGCTTTCTTT
cdr3_aa: CASSSSELTGTAFF
d_call: TRBD1
v_call: TRBV6-1
clone_size: NA
j_call: TRBJ1-1

cdr3_nt: TGCGCCAGCAGCCAGAGTATCCAGGGTCAGCCCCAGCATTTT
cdr3_aa: CASSQSIQGQPQHF
d_call: NA
v_call: TRBV4-1
clone_size: NA
j_call: TRBJ1-5

cdr3_nt: TGTGCCAGCCTCTGGACAGGGGAGACTGAAGCTTTCTTT
cdr3_aa: CASLWTGETEAFF
d_call: TRBD1
v_call: TRBV19
clone_size: many
j_call: TRBJ1-1